Listed below are T cell receptor beta chains from one sample, sequenced in a study of T-cell reconstitution after alpha-beta-depleted transplantation in children. TCRdb itself ran the PCR reads through MiXCR, one entry per CDR3 protein. The sample carries approximately 420,000 distinct CDR3 sequences, 11% recorded once. Sequencing used PBMCs from the stem cell graft donor, obtained from the stem cell graft. Source of these receptors: a human donor who donated a stem cell graft to a child with acute myeloid leukemia. The CDR3 runs from the conserved cysteine through the conserved F or W. A D gene is named only where the DNA matches it firmly. Some rows have no size entry. The others give once, few or many, or a class for an expanded clone.

clone size: few
V gene: TRBV29-1
J gene: TRBJ1-1
D gene: TRBD1
CDR3 DNA: TGCAGCGTTGAACGGCACAGGGGGCGCATGGACACTGAAGCTTTCTTT
CDR3 protein: CSVERHRGRMDTEAFF

clone size: -
V gene: TRBV20-1
J gene: TRBJ2-3
D gene: -
CDR3 DNA: TGCAGTGCCATCAAGGGGAAGGGGGATACGCAGTATTTT
CDR3 protein: CSAIKGKGDTQYF

clone size: -
V gene: TRBV7-6
J gene: TRBJ1-5
D gene: TRBD1
CDR3 DNA: TGTGCCAGCAGCTACCAGACAGGGGCTCCATTTAATCCCCCCAGGCCCCAGCATTTT
CDR3 protein: CASSYQTGAPFNPPRPQHF

clone size: few
V gene: TRBV10-3
J gene: TRBJ2-3
D gene: -
CDR3 DNA: TGTGCCATCAGGCAGGACATTAGCACAGATACGCAGTATTTT
CDR3 protein: CAIRQDISTDTQYF

clone size: -
V gene: TRBV20-1
J gene: TRBJ2-1
D gene: TRBD1
CDR3 DNA: TGCAGTGCTAGACACGACAGGGATTGGACCTACAATGAGCAGTTCTTC
CDR3 protein: CSARHDRDWTYNEQFF

clone size: -
V gene: TRBV12-3/TRBV12-4
J gene: TRBJ2-5
D gene: TRBD2
CDR3 DNA: TGTGCCAGCAGTTTGGCTAGCGGGGGGTCAGAGACCCAGTACTTC
CDR3 protein: CASSLASGGSETQYF

clone size: few
V gene: TRBV6-5
J gene: TRBJ2-7
D gene: -
CDR3 DNA: TGTGCCAGCAGTTTATCGACAGGAACCTACGAGCAGTACTTC
CDR3 protein: CASSLSTGTYEQYF

clone size: few
V gene: TRBV4-2
J gene: TRBJ2-5
D gene: -
CDR3 DNA: TGTGCCAGCAGCCAAGATCCCCCCGGGGGTTTACAAGAGACCCAGTACTTC
CDR3 protein: CASSQDPPGGLQETQYF

clone size: -
V gene: TRBV20-1
J gene: TRBJ1-1
D gene: -
CDR3 DNA: TGCAGTGCCGGCTACGAGACTGAAGCTTTCTTT
CDR3 protein: CSAGYETEAFF

clone size: many
V gene: TRBV10-3
J gene: TRBJ2-1
D gene: TRBD1
CDR3 DNA: TGTGCCATCAGTCAGCCCAGGGGGCACAATGAGCAGTTCTTC
CDR3 protein: CAISQPRGHNEQFF

clone size: -
V gene: TRBV18
J gene: TRBJ2-4
D gene: -
CDR3 DNA: TGTGCCAGCTCACCGGCTGGGGCAGCAGAAAACATTCAGTACTTC
CDR3 protein: CASSPAGAAENIQYF

clone size: -
V gene: TRBV29-1
J gene: TRBJ1-1
D gene: -
CDR3 DNA: TGCAGCGTGGAAACCGGGACTGAGAACACTGAAGCTTTCTTT
CDR3 protein: CSVETGTENTEAFF

clone size: -
V gene: TRBV7-3
J gene: TRBJ2-7
D gene: TRBD2
CDR3 DNA: TGTGCCAGCAGCTTAATACCTAGCGGGACGTACGAGCAGTACTTC
CDR3 protein: CASSLIPSGTYEQYF

clone size: -
V gene: TRBV7-2
J gene: TRBJ2-3
D gene: TRBD1
CDR3 DNA: TGTGCCAGCAGCTTACGACAGGGGAAAACAGATACGCAGTATTTT
CDR3 protein: CASSLRQGKTDTQYF

clone size: few
V gene: TRBV12-3/TRBV12-4
J gene: TRBJ1-2
D gene: -
CDR3 DNA: TGTGCCAGCAGTGACGGGAGTTATTGGGGTGGCTACACCTTC
CDR3 protein: CASSDGSYWGGYTF

clone size: few
V gene: TRBV6-2/TRBV6-3
J gene: TRBJ2-3
D gene: TRBD1
CDR3 DNA: TGTGCCAGCAGTTACGTGGGACAGGGTCGAGATACGCAGTATTTT
CDR3 protein: CASSYVGQGRDTQYF

clone size: many
V gene: TRBV20-1
J gene: TRBJ1-2
D gene: TRBD1
CDR3 DNA: TGCAGTGCTTCGACAGGGGATGGCTACACCTTC
CDR3 protein: CSASTGDGYTF

clone size: -
V gene: TRBV7-2
J gene: TRBJ2-2
D gene: -
CDR3 DNA: TGTGCCAGCAGCCCAGGGATCGGGGAGCTGTTTTTT
CDR3 protein: CASSPGIGELFF

clone size: -
V gene: TRBV5-1
J gene: TRBJ2-1
D gene: -
CDR3 DNA: TGCGCCAGCAGCTTGGATCGGGGATTCTCCTACAATGAGCAGTTCTTC
CDR3 protein: CASSLDRGFSYNEQFF

clone size: few
V gene: TRBV20-1
J gene: TRBJ2-3
D gene: TRBD2
CDR3 DNA: TGCAGTGCTAGAGGCCTAGCGGGGGTTAGCACAGATACGCAGTATTTT
CDR3 protein: CSARGLAGVSTDTQYF

clone size: many
V gene: TRBV6-1
J gene: TRBJ2-7
D gene: TRBD2
CDR3 DNA: TGTGCCAGCTCAACTAGCGGTTACCGCTACGAGCAGTACTTC
CDR3 protein: CASSTSGYRYEQYF

clone size: -
V gene: TRBV2
J gene: TRBJ1-2
D gene: -
CDR3 DNA: TGTGCCAGCACCCGGCCCATCTACACCTTC
CDR3 protein: CASTRPIYTF

clone size: -
V gene: TRBV6-1
J gene: TRBJ1-1
D gene: TRBD1
CDR3 DNA: TGTGCCAGCAGAAACGGACAGGGGAACACTGAAGCTTTCTTT
CDR3 protein: CASRNGQGNTEAFF